This T cell receptor (beta chain) comes out of a study of control samples from healthy donors and cancer patients. This table comes from immunoSEQ multiplex PCR, and its TCRdb copy is limited to in-frame clones, with some not included. Of about 120,000 clones listed, around 92% are singletons. V was pared by 6 bases and J by 1 base, with 10 bases between. Germline V CDR1 and CDR2: LNHDA, SQIVND (reference sequence). The CDR3 consists of 14 residues. The chain has TRBV19 and TRBJ1-5, with D perhaps matching TRBD1 (6 bases). Material for sequencing was PBMCs. The clonotype comes from a man older than 75 with head and neck cancer. CDR3 sequence (DNA): TGTGCCAGTAGAAATCAGGGGAGCAATCAGCCCCAGCATTTT. Translation: CASRNQGSNQPQHF.